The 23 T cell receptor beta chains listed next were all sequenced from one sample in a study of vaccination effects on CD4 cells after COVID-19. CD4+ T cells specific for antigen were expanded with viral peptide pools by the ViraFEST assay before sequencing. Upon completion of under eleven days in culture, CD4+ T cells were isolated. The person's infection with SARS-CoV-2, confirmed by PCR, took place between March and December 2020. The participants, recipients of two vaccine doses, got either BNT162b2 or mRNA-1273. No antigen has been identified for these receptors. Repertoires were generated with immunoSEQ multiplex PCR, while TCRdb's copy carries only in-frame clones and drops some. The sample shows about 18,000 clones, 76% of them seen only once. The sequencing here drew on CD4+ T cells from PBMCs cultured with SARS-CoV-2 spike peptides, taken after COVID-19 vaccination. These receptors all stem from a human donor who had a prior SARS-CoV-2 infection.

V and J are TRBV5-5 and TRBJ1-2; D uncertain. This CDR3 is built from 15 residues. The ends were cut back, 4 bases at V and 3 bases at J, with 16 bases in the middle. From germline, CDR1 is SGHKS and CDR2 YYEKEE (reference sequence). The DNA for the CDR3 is TGTGCCAGCAGCCCCTCGATAGGGATGGACTATGGCTACACCTTC. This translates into CASSPSIGMDYGYTF.

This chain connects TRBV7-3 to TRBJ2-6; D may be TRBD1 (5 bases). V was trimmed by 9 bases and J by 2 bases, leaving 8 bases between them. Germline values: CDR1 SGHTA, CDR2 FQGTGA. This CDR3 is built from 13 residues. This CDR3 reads CARQVTGANVLTF. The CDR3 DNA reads TGTGCCAGACAGGTTACTGGGGCCAACGTCCTGACTTTC.

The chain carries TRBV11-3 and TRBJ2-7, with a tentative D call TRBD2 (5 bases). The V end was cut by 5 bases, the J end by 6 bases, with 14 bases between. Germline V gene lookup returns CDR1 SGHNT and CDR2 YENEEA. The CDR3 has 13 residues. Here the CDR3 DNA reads TGTGCCAGCAGCCCCCCCCCGGGGATCGAGCAGTACTTC. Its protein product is CASSPPPGIEQYF.

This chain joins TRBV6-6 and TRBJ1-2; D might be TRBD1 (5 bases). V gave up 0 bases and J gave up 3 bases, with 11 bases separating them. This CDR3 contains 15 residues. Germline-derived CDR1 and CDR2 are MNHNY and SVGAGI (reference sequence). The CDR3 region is CASSYSGLSDYGYTF. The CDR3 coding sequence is TGTGCCAGCAGTTACTCGGGACTATCCGACTATGGCTACACCTTC.

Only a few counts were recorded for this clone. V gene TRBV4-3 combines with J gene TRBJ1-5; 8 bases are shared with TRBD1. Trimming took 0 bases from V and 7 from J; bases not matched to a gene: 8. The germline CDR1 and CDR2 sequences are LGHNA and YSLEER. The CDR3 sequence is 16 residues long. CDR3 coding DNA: TGCGCCAGCAGCCAAGAATTCGGACAGGGAAGACAGCCCCAGCATTTT. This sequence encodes CASSQEFGQGRQPQHF.

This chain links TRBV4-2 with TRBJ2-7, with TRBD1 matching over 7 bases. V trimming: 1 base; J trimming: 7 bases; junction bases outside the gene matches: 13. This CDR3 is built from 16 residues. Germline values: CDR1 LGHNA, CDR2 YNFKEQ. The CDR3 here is CASSQGPGQSTWEQYF. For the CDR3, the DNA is TGTGCCAGCAGCCAAGGCCCGGGACAGAGTACGTGGGAGCAGTACTTC.

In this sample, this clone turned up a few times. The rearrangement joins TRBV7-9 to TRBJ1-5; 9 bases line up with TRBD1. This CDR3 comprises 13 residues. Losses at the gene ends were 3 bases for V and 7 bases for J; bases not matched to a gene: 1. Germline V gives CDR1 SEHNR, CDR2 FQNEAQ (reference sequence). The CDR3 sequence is CASSLGQGQPQHF. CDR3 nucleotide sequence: TGTGCCAGCAGCTTGGGACAGGGCCAGCCCCAGCATTTT.

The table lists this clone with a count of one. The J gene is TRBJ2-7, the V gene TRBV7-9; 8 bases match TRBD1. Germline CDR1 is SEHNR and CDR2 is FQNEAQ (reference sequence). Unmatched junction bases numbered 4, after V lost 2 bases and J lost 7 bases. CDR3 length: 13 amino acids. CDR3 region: CASSLWQGAEQYF. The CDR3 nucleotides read TGTGCCAGCAGCTTATGGCAGGGGGCAGAGCAGTACTTC.

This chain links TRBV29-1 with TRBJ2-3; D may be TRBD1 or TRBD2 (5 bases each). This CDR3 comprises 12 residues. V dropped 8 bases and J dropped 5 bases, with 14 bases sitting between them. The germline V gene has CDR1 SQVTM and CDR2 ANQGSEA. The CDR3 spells CSLGTGQDTQYF. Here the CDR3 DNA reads TGCAGCCTGGGGACGGGGCAAGATACGCAGTATTTT.

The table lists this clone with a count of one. The DNA for the CDR3 is TGCGCCAGCAGCTTGGGAAGGGGTCGGGGCACAGATACGCAGTATTTT. Its protein product is CASSLGRGRGTDTQYF. The chain links TRBV5-1 to TRBJ2-3; D is possibly TRBD1 (5 bases). This CDR3 has 16 residues. V dropped 0 bases and J dropped 1 base, with 12 bases sitting between them. Per germline, CDR1 SGHRS and CDR2 YFSETQ.

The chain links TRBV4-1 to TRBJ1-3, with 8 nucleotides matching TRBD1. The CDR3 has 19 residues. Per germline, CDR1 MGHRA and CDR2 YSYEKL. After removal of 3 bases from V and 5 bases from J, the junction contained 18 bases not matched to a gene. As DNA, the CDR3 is TGCGCCAGCAGCCAGGAATTCCCTCCGGGACAGGACGATCGAAACACCATATATTTT. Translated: CASSQEFPPGQDDRNTIYF.

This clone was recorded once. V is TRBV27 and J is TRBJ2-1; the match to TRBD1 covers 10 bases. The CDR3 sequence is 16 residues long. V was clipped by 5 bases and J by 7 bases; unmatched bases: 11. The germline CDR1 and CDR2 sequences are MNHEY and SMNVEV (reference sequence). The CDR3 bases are TGTGCCAGCAGTCCCCGCGGGACAGGGGTGGATAATGAGCAGTTCTTC. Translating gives CASSPRGTGVDNEQFF.

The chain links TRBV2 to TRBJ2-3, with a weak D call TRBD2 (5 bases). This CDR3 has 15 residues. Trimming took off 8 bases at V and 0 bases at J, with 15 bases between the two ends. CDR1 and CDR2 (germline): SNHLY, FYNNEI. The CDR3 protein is CASAQQRLSTDTQYF. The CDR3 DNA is TGTGCCAGCGCCCAGCAGCGGCTAAGCACAGATACGCAGTATTTT.

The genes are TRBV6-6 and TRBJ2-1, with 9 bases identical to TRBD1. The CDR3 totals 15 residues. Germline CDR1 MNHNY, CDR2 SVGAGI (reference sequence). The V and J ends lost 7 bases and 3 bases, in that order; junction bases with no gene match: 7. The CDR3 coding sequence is TGTGCCAGCACCACCGGGGGACAGGGCTACAATGAGCAGTTCTTC. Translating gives CASTTGGQGYNEQFF.

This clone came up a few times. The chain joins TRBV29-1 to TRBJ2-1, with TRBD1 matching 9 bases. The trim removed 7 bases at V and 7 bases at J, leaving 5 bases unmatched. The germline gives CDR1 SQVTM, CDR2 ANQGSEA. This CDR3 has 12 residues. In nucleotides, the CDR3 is TGCAGCGCCGGGACAGGGAGTAATGAGCAGTTCTTC. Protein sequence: CSAGTGSNEQFF.

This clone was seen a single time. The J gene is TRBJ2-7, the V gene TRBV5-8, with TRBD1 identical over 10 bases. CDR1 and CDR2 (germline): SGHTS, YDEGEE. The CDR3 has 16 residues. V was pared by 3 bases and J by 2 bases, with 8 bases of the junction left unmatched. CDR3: CASSWGQGLDPYEQYF. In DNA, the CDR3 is TGTGCCAGCAGCTGGGGACAGGGGCTGGACCCCTACGAGCAGTACTTC.

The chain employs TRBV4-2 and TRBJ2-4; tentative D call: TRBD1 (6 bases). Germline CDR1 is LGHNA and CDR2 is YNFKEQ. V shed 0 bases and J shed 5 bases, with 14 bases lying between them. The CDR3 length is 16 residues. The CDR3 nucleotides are TGTGCCAGCAGCCAAGATGGGGCAGGGGTCCAAAACATTCAGTACTTC. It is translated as CASSQDGAGVQNIQYF.

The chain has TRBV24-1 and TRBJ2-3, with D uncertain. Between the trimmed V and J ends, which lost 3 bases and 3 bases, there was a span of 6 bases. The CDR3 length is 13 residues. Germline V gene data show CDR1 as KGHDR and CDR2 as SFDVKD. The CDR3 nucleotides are TGTGCCACCAGTGATCGAGGTACAGATACGCAGTATTTT. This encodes CATSDRGTDTQYF.

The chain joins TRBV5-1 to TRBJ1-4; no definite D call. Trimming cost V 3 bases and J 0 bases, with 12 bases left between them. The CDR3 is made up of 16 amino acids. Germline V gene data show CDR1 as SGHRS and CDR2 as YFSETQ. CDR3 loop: CASSYNVRATNEKLFF. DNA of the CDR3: TGCGCCAGCAGCTATAACGTACGCGCAACTAATGAAAAACTGTTTTTT.

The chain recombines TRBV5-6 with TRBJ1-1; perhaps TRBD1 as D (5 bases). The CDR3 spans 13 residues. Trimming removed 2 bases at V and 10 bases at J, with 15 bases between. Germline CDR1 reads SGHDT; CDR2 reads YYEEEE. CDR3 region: CASSLMGRAVAFF. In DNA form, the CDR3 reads TGTGCCAGCAGCTTAATGGGGCGGGCGGTAGCTTTCTTT.

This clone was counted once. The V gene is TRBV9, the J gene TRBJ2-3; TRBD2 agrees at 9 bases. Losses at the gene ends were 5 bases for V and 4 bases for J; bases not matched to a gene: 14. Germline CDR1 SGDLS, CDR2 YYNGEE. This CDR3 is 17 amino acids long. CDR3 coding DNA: TGTGCCAGCAGTCGTATCGGTAGTTGGACTAGCGCAGATACGCAGTATTTT. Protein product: CASSRIGSWTSADTQYF.

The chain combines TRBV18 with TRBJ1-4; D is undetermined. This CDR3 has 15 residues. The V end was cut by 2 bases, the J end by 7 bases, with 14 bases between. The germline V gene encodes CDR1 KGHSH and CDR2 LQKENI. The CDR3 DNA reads TGTGCCAGCTCACCAGATTGGGGTTTTGGTGAAAAACTGTTTTTT. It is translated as CASSPDWGFGEKLFF.

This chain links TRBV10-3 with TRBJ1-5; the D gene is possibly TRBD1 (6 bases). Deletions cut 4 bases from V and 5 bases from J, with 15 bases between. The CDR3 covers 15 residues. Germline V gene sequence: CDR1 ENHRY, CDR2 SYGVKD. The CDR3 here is CAISGGRDIDQPQHF. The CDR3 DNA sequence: TGTGCCATCAGTGGGGGCAGGGACATTGATCAGCCCCAGCATTTT.